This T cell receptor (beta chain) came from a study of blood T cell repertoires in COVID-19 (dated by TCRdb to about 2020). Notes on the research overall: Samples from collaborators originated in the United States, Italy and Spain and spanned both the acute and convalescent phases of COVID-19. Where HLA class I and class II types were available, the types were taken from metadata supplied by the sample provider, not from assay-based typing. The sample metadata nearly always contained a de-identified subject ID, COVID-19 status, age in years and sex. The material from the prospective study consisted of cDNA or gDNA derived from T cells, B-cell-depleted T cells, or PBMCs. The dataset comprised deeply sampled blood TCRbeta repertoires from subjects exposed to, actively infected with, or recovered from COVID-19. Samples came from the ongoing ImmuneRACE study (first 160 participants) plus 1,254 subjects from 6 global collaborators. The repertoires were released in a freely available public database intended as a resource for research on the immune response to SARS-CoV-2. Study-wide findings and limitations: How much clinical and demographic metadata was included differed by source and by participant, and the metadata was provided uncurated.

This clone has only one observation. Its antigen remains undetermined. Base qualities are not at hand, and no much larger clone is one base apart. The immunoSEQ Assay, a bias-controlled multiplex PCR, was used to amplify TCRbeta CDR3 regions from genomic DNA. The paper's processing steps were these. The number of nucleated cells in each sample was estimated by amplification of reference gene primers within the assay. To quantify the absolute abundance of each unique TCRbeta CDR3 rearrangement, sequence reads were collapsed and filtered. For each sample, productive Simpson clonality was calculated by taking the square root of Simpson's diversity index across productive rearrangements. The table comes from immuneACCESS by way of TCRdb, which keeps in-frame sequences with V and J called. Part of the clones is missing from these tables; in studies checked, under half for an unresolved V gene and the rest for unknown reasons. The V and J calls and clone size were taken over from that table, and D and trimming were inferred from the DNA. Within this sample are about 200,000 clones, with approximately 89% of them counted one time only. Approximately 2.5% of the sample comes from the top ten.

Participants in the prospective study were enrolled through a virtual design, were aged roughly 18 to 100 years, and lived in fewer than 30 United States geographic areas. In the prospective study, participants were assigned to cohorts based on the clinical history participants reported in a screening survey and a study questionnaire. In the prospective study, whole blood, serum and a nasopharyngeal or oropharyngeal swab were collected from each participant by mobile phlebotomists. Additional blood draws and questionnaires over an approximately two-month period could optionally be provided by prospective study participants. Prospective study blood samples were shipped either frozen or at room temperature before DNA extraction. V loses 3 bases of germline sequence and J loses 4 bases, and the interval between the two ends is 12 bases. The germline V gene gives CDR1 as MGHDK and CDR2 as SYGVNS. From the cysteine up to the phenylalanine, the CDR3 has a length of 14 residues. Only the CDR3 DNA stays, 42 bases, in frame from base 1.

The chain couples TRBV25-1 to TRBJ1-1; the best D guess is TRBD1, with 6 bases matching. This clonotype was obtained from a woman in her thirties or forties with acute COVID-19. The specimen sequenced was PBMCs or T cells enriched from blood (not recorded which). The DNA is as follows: TGTGCCAGCAGTGAGGGGGGCGGGAGCACTGAAGCTTTCTTT. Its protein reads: CASSEGGGSTEAFF. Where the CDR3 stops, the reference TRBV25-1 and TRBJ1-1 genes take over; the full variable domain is EADIYQTPRYLVIGTGKKITLECSQTMGHDKMYWYQQDPGMELHLIHYSYGVNSTEKGDLSSESTVSRIRTEHFPLTLESARPSHTSQYLCASSEGGGSTEAFFGQGTRLTVV.